These T cell receptor beta chains were read from a single sample in a study of blood T cell repertoires in COVID-19. Assay: immunoSEQ multiplex PCR; the TCRdb copy retains only in-frame clones and omits some. Counted here are 85,000 to 130,000 clones, over 65% occurring once; the ten biggest clones make up 6.2%. Sequencing was carried out using peripheral blood. The origin of the receptors is a man aged 80 or over with COVID-19, enrolled during active disease. Both conserved end residues are part of each CDR3. D genes are given only for firm matches. Clone sizes are given selectively: once, few, many, or a class where the clone is expanded.

D gene,V gene,J gene,clone size,CDR3 protein,CDR3 DNA
-,TRBV4-1,TRBJ1-3,few,CASSRGRVGSGNTIYF,TGCGCCAGCAGCCGAGGGCGGGTCGGCTCTGGAAACACCATATATTTT
TRBD2,TRBV7-2,TRBJ2-4,once,CASRLAGENIQYF,TGTGCCAGCAGGCTAGCGGGAGAGAACATTCAGTACTTC
-,TRBV9,TRBJ1-1,few,CASSVEGLGTEAFF,TGTGCCAGCAGCGTAGAGGGGTTGGGGACTGAAGCTTTCTTT
TRBD2,TRBV29-1,TRBJ2-5,-,CSVELVAGGETQYF,TGCAGCGTTGAGCTGGTAGCGGGAGGAGAGACCCAGTACTTC
-,TRBV9,TRBJ1-2,-,CASSVAGVKDYGYTF,TGTGCCAGCAGCGTAGCCGGGGTGAAGGACTATGGCTACACCTTC
TRBD1,TRBV28,TRBJ2-4,-,CASSPQGDQNIQYF,TGTGCCAGCAGTCCCCAGGGGGATCAGAACATTCAGTACTTC
TRBD1,TRBV25-1,TRBJ2-5,-,CASSALDRVQETQYF,TGTGCCAGCAGTGCCCTCGACAGGGTTCAAGAGACCCAGTACTTC
TRBD2,TRBV28,TRBJ2-1,-,CASSSSGSHNEQFF,TGTGCCAGCAGTTCAAGCGGGAGTCATAATGAGCAGTTCTTC
TRBD2,TRBV24-1,TRBJ2-7,-,CATPLGQLAGGPSEQYF,TGTGCCACTCCTCTCGGGCAACTAGCGGGAGGTCCGTCCGAGCAGTACTTC
TRBD1,TRBV4-3,TRBJ1-3,-,CASSQEGGAGNTIYF,TGCGCCAGCAGCCAAGAAGGGGGCGCCGGGAACACCATATATTTT
-,TRBV28,TRBJ2-7,-,CASSLIGDSYEQYF,TGTGCCAGCAGTTTGATCGGGGACTCCTACGAGCAGTACTTC
-,TRBV27,TRBJ2-2,-,CASSLRRGYANTGELFF,TGTGCCAGCAGTTTACGTAGGGGGTACGCGAACACCGGGGAGCTGTTTTTT
-,TRBV7-9,TRBJ1-2,once,CASSPSGQKFHGYTF,TGTGCCAGCAGCCCTTCGGGACAAAAGTTCCATGGCTACACCTTC
TRBD1,TRBV9,TRBJ1-1,-,CASSRQGSEAFF,TGTGCCAGCAGCCGACAGGGAAGCGAAGCTTTCTTT
-,TRBV21-1,TRBJ2-7,-,CASSSPGTGPHEQYF,TGTGCCAGCAGCAGTCCCGGGACAGGCCCCCACGAGCAGTACTTC
TRBD1,TRBV6-5,TRBJ1-2,-,CASSLDRTSNYGYTF,TGTGCCAGCAGCCTGGACAGGACGTCTAACTATGGCTACACCTTC
TRBD1,TRBV5-5,TRBJ1-5,-,CASSSTIRSDRGGQPQHF,TGTGCCAGCAGCTCAACAATCCGGAGTGACAGGGGAGGCCAGCCCCAGCATTTT
-,TRBV7-2,TRBJ1-5,few,CASSLYIHQPQHF,TGTGCCAGCAGCTTATACATTCATCAGCCCCAGCATTTT
-,TRBV6-5,TRBJ1-3,-,CASSRYSTSGNTIYF,TGTGCCAGCAGCCGATACTCTACTTCTGGAAACACCATATATTTT
TRBD2,TRBV13,TRBJ2-2,-,CASSLTLSLRGDTGELFF,TGTGCCAGCAGCCTAACCCTAAGTCTTCGGGGGGACACCGGGGAGCTGTTTTTT